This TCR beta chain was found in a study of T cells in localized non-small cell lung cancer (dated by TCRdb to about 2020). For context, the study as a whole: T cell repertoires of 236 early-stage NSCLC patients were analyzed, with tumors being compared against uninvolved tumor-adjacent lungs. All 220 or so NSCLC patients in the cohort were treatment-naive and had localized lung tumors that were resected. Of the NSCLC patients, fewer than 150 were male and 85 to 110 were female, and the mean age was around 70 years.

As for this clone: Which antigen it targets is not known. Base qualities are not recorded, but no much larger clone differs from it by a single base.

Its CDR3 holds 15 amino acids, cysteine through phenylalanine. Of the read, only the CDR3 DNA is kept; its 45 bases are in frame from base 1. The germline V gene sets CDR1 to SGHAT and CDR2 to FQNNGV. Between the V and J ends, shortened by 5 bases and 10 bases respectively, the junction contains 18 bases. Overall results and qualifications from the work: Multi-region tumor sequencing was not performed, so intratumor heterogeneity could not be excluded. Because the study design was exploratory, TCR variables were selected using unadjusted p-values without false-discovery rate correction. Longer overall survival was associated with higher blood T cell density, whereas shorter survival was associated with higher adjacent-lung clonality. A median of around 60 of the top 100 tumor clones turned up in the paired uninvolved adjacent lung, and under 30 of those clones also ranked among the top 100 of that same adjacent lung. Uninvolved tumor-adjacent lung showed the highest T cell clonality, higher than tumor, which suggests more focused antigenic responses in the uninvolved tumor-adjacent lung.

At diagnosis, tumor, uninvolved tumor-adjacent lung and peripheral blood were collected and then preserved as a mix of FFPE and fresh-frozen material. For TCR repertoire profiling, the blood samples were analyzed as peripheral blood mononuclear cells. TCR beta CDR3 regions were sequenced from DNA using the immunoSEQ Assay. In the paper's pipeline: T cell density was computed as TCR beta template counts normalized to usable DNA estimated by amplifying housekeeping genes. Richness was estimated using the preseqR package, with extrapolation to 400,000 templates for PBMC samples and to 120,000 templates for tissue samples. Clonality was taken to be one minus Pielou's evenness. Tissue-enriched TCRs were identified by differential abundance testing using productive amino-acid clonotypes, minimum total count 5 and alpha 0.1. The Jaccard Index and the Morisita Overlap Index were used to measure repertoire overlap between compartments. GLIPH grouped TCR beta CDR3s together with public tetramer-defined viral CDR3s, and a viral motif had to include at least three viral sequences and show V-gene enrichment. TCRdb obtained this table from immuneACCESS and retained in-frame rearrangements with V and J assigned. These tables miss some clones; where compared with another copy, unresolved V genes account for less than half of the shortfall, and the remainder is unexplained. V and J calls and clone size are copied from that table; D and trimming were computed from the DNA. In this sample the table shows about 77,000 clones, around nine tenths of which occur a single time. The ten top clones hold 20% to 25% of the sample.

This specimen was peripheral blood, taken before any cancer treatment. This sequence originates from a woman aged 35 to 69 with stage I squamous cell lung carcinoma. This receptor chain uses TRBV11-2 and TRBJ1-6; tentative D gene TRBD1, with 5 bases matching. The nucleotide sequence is TGTGCCAGCAGCCCCCAGGGAGTAGTAATATCACCCCTCCACTTT. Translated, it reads CASSPQGVVISPLHF.